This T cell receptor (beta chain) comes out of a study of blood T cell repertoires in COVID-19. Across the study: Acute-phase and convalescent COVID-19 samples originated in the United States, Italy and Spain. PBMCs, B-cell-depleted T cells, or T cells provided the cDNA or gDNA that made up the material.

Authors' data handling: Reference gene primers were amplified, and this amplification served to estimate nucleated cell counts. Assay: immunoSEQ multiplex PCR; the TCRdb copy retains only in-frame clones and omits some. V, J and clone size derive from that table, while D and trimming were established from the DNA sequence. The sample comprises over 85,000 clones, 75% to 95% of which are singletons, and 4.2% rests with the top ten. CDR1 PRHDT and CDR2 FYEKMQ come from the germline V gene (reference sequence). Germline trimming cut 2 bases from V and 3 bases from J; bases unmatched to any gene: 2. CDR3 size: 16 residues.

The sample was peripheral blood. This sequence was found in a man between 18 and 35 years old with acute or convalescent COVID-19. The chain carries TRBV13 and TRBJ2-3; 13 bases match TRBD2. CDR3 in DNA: TGTGCCAGCAGCTTATTACTAGCGGGGGGGACAGATACGCAGTATTTT. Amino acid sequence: CASSLLLAGGTDTQYF. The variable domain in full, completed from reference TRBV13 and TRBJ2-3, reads AAGVIQSPRHLIKEKRETATLKCYPIPRHDTVYWYQQGPGQDPQFLISFYEKMQSDKGSIPDRFSAQQFSDYHSELNMSSLELGDSALYFCASSLLLAGGTDTQYFGPGTRLTVL.